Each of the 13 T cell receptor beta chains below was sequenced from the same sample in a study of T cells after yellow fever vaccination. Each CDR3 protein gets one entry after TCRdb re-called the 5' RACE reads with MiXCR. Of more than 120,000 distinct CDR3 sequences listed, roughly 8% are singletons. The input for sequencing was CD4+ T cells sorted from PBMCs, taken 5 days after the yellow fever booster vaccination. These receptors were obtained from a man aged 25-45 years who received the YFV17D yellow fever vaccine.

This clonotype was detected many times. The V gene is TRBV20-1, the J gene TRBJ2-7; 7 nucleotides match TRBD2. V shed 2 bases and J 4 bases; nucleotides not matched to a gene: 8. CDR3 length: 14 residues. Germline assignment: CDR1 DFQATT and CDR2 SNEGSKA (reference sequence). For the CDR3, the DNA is TGCAGTGCTAGACCCCGGGGAGGGCTTTACGAGCAGTACTTC. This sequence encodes CSARPRGGLYEQYF.

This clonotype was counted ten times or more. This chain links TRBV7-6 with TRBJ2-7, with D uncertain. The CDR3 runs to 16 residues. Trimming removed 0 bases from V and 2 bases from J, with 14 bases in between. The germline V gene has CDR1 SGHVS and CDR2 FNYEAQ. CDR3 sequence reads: CASSLASVDGTYEQYF. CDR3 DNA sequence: TGTGCCAGCAGCTTAGCGTCGGTTGACGGAACCTACGAGCAGTACTTC.

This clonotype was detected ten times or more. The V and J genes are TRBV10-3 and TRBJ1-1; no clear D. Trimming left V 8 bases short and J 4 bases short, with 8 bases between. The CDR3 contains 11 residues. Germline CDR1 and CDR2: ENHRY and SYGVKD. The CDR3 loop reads CAIGRGTEAFF. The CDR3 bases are TGTGCCATCGGGCGGGGCACTGAAGCTTTCTTT.

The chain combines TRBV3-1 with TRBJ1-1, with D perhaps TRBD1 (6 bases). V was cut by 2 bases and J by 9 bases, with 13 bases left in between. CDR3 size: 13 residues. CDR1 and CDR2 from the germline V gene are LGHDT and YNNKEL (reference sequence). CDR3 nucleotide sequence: TGTGCCAGCAGCCAACTCCGGACAGATCAAGCTTTCTTT. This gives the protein CASSQLRTDQAFF.

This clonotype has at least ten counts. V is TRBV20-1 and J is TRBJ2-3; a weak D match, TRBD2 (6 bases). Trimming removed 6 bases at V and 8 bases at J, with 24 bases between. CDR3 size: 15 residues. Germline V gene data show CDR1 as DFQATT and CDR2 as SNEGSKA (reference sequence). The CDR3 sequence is CSAGKTGVNQGTQYF. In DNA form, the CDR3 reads TGCAGTGCCGGAAAGACGGGGGTTAATCAGGGTACGCAGTATTTT.

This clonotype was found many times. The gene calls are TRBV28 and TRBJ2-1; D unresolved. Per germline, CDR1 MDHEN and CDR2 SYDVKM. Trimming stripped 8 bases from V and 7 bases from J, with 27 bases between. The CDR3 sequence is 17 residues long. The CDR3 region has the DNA TGTGCCAGCTGCTCCCTACGGGCCGCAGTCTACCTAAATGAGCAGTTCTTC. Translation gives CASCSLRAAVYLNEQFF.

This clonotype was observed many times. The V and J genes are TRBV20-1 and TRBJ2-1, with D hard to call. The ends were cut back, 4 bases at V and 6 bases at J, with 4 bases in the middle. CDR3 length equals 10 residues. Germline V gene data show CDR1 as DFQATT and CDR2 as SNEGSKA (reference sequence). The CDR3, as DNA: TGCAGTGCTACTATCAATGAGCAGTTCTTC. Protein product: CSATINEQFF.

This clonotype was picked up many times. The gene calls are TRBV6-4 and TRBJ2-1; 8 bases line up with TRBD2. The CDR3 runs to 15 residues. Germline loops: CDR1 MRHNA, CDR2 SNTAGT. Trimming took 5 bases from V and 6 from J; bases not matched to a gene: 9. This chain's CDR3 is CASSLTSVVLNEQFF. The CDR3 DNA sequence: TGTGCCAGCAGTTTGACTAGCGTCGTCCTCAATGAGCAGTTCTTC.

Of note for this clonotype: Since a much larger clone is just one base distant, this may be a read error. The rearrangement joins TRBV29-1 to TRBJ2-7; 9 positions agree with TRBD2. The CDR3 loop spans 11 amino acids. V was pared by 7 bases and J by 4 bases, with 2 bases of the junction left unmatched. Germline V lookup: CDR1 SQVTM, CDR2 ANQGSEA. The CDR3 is CSATSGYEQYF. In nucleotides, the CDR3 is TGCAGCGCTACTAGCGGGTACGAGCAGTACTTC.

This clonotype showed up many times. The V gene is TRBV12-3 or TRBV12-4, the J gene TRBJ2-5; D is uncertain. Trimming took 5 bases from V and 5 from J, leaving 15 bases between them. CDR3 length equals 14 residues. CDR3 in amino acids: CASSHRMTIETQYF. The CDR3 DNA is TGTGCCAGCAGTCACCGAATGACAATTGAGACCCAGTACTTC.

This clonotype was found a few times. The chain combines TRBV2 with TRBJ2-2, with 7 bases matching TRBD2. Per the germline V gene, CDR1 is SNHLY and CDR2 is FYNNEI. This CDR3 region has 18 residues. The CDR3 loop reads CTFCLLGRGDSHTGELFF. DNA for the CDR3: TGTACCTTCTGTTTATTGGGTCGGGGGGATAGTCACACCGGGGAGCTGTTTTTT.

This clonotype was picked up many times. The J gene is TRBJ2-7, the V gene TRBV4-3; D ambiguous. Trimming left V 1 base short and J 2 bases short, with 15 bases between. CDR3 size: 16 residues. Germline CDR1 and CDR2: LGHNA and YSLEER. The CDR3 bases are TGCGCCAGCAGCCAAGTAATGGCGACACTTACCTACGAGCAGTACTTC. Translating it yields CASSQVMATLTYEQYF.

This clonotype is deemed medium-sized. The CDR3 region has the DNA TGTGCCAGCAGCTTGGTGGGAGACAGGGTCACCTACAATGAGCAGTTCTTC. The encoded protein is CASSLVGDRVTYNEQFF. This sequence joins TRBV5-6 and TRBJ2-1; 7 nucleotides align to TRBD1. V lost 0 bases and J lost 2; bases outside the gene matches: 8. The CDR3 loop spans 17 amino acids. CDR1 SGHDT and CDR2 YYEEEE come from the germline V gene. The complete variable domain, with remaining parts taken from reference TRBV5-6 and TRBJ2-1, reads DAGVTQSPTHLIKTRGQQVTLRCSPKSGHDTVSWYQQALGQGPQFIFQYYEEEERQRGNFPDRFSGHQFPNYSSELNVNALLLGDSALYLCASSLVGDRVTYNEQFFGPGTRLTVL.